The source of this T cell receptor beta chain is a study of shared clonotypes between healthy human individuals. Study information: Per donor, CD8 memory used one plate, CD8 naive used two, CD4 memory used three and CD4 naive used three. Study-level results: Approximately 5.4% of naive CD4 clonotypes were common to a few donors.

Note on this clone: As yet, its antigen is unknown.

Sequenced by immunoSEQ multiplex PCR; TCRdb stores in-frame clones only, minus some. The repertoire holds around 990,000 clones, with roughly 80% as singletons. Adults of Caucasian background living in Nashville, Tennessee made up all donors. Splitting of CD4+ cells produced CD45RA+ naive and CD45RA-negative memory subsets. The germline V and J ends were trimmed by 5 bases and 0 bases, with 7 bases remaining between them. CDR3 size: 13 residues. Germline V gene data show CDR1 as SGHTA and CDR2 as FQGTGA. The V and J genes are TRBV7-3 and TRBJ1-1, with D tentatively TRBD1 (5 bases). Input material: memory CD4+ T cells from PBMCs. Noted subset: CD45RA-negative fraction. The sequence came from a man younger than 35 in good health. Some clones in this sample may be carry-over from other donors' samples. CDR3 region: CASSRQMNTEAFF. The CDR3 bases are TGTGCCAGCAGCCGACAGATGAACACTGAAGCTTTCTTT.